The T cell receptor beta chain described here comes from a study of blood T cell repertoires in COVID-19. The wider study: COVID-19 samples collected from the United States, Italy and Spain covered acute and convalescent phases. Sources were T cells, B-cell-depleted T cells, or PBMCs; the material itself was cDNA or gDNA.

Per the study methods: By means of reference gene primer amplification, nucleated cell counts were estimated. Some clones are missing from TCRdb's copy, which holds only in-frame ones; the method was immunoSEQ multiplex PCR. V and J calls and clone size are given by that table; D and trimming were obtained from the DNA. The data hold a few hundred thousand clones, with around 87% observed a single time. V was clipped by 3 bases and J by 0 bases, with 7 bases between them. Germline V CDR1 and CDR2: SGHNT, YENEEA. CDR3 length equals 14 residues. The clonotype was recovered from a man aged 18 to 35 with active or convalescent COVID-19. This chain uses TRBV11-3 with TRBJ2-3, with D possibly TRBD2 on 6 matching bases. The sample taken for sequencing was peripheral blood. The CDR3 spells CASSFAGSTDTQYF. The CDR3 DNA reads TGTGCCAGCAGCTTTGCGGGGAGCACAGATACGCAGTATTTT.